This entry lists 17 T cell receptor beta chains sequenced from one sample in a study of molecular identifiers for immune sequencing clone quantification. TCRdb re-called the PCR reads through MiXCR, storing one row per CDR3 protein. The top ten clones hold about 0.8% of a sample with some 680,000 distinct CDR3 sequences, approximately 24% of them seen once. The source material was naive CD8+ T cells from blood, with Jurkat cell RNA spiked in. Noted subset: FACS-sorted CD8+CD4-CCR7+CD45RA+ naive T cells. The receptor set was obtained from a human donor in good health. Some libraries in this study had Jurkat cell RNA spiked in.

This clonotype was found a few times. The CDR3 DNA reads TGCAGCGTTGTCTGGCTGGGCTCCTACGAGCAGTACTTC. Amino acids: CSVVWLGSYEQYF. The rearrangement links TRBV29-1 to TRBJ2-7; unclear D gene. The CDR3 consists of 13 residues. V lost 4 bases and J 0 bases, leaving 10 bases between the germline ends. Germline V CDR1 and CDR2: SQVTM, ANQGSEA.

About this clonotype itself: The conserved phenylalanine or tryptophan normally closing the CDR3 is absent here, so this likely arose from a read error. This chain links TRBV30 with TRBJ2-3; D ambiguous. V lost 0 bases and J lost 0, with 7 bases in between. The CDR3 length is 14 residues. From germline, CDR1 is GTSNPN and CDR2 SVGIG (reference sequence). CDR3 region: CAWSVLGSTDTQYL. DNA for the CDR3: TGTGCCTGGAGTGTATTAGGAAGCACAGATACGCAGTATCTT.

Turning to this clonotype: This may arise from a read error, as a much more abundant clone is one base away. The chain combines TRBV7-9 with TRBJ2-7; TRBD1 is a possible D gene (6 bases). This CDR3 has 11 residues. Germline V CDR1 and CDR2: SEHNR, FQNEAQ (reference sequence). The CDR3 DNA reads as TGTGCCTGCAGCGCGACAGGAGAGCAGTACTTC. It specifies CACSATGEQYF.

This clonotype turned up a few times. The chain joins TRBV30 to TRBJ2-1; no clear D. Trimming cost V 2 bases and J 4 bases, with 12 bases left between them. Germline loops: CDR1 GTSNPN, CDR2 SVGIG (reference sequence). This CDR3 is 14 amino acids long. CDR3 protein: CAWSSPIAYNEQFF. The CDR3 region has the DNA TGTGCCTGGAGTAGTCCGATCGCATACAATGAGCAGTTCTTC.

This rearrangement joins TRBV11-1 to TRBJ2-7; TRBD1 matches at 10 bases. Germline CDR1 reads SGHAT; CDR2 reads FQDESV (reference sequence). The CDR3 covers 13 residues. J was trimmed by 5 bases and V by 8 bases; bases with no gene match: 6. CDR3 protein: CASLGQGLDEQYF. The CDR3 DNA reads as TGTGCCAGCTTGGGACAGGGGCTCGACGAGCAGTACTTC.

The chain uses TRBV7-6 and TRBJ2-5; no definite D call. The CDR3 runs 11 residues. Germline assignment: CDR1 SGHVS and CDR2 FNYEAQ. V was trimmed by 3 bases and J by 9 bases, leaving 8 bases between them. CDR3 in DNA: TGTGCCAGCAGCTTTACGGAGCCCCAGTACTTC. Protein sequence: CASSFTEPQYF. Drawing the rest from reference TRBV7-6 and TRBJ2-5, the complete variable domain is GAGVSQSPRYKVTKRGQDVALRCDPISGHVSLYWYRQALGQGPEFLTYFNYEAQQDKSGLPNDRFSAERPEGSISTLTIQRTEQRDSAMYRCASSFTEPQYFGPGTRLLVL.

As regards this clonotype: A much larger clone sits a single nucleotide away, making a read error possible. The DNA for the CDR3 is TGTGCCAGCAGTTACACCACAGGGGCGAACACTGGAGCTTTCTTT. Translation: CASSYTTGANTGAFF. The rearrangement joins TRBV6-9 to TRBJ1-1; 7 bases are a match to TRBD1. The CDR3 sequence is 15 residues long. Germline V gene sequence: CDR1 MNHGY, CDR2 SVAAGI.

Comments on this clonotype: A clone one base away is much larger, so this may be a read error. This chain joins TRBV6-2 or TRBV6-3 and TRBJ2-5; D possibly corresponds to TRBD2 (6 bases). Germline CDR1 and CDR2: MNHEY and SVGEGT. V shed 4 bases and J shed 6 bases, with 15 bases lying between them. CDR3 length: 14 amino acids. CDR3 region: CASSSPWGEKTQYF. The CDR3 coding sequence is TGTGCCAGCAGTTCACCTTGGGGGGAGAAGACCCAGTACTTC.

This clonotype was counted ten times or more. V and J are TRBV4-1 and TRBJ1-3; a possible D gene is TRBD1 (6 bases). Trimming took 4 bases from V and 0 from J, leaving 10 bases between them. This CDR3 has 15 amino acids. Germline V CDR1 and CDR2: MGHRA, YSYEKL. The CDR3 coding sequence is TGCGCCAGCAGCCCCGGACAGTCCTCTGGAAACACCATATATTTT. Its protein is CASSPGQSSGNTIYF.

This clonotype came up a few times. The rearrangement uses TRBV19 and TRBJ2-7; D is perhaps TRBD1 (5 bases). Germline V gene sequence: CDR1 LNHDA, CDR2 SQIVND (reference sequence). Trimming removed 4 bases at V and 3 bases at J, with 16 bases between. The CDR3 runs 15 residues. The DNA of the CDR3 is TGTGCCAGTAGTAAGGGCCAGGGAACGGACTACGAGCAGTACTTC. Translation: CASSKGQGTDYEQYF. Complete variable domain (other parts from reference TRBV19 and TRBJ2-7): DGGITQSPKYLFRKEGQNVTLSCEQNLNHDAMYWYRQDPGQGLRLIYYSQIVNDFQKGDIAEGYSVSREKKESFPLTVTSAQKNPTAFYLCASSKGQGTDYEQYFGPGTRLTVT.

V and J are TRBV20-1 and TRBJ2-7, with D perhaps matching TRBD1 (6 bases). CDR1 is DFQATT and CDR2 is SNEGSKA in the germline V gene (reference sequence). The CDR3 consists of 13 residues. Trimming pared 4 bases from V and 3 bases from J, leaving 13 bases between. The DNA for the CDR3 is TGCAGTGCTACTACAGGGCTGAGCTACGAGCAGTACTTC. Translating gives CSATTGLSYEQYF.

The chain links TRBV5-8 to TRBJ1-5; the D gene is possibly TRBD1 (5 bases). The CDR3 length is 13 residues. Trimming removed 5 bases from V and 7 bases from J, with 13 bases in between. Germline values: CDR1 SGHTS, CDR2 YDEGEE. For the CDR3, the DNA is TGTGCCAGCAGTCCGCGTGCAGGGCAGCCCCAGCATTTT. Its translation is CASSPRAGQPQHF.

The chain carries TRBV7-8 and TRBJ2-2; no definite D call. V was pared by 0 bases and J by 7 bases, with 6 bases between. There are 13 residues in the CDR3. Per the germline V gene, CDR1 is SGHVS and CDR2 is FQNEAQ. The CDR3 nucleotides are TGTGCCAGCAGCTTAGCAGTAGACGGGGAGCTGTTTTTT. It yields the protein CASSLAVDGELFF.

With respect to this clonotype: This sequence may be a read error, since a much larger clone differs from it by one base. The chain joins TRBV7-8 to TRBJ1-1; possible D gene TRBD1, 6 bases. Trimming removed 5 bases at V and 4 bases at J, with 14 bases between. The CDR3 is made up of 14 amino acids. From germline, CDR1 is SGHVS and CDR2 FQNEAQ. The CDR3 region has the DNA TGTGCCAGCAGCCCTTGGACAGAAAGCACTGAAGCTTTCTTT. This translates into CASSPWTESTEAFF.

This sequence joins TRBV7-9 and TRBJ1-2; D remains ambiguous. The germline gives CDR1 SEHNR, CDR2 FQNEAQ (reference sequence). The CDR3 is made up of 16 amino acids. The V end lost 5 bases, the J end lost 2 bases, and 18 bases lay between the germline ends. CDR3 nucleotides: TGTGCCAGCAGCCACGACGTGAGTTTTAAAAACTATGGCTACACCTTC. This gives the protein CASSHDVSFKNYGYTF.

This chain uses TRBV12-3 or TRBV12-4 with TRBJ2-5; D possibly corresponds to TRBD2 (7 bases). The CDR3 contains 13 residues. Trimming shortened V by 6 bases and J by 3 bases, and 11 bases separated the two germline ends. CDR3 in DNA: TGTGCCAGCAGCGGGGGGCCAAAAGAGACCCAGTACTTC. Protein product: CASSGGPKETQYF.

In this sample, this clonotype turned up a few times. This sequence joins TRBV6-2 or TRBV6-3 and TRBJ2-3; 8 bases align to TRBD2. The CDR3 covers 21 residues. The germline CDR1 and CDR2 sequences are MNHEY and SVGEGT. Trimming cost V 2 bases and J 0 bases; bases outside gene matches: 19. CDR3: CASSYDIAGGRGISSTDTQYF. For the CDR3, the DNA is TGTGCCAGCAGTTACGATATCGCGGGAGGCCGAGGTATTTCTAGCACAGATACGCAGTATTTT.